This T cell receptor (beta chain) was recorded in a study of identical twins. Via MiXCR, TCRdb re-called the 5' RACE reads, giving one row per CDR3 protein. The sample consists of 400,000 to 500,000 distinct CDR3 sequences, 14% of them appearing once. V was clipped by 0 bases and J by 2 bases, with 11 bases between them. Germline V gives CDR1 DFQATT, CDR2 SNEGSKA (reference sequence). The CDR3 is 15 amino acids. There are many counts of this clonotype. These data were also filed under a second study, of yellow fever vaccine responses in identical twins.

The source of this sequence is a woman between 18 and 30 years old in good health. Sequencing was carried out using CD4+ T cells sorted from blood. This chain links TRBV20-1 with TRBJ1-5; D is possibly TRBD1 (5 bases). The DNA of the CDR3 is TGCAGTGCTAGAGATCAGGGTATGGGCAATCAGCCCCAGCATTTT. Encoded protein: CSARDQGMGNQPQHF.